What follows are 9 T cell receptor beta chains derived from one specimen sequenced in a study of beta chain features in type 1 diabetes. Investigators reverse transcribed all isolated RNA, so they sequenced expressed TCRB transcripts. Here immunoSEQ multiplex PCR was the method, and the copy in TCRdb shows in-frame clones only, minus some. Found here are hundreds of thousands of clones, over 9.5% of them singletons; the top ten hold about 0.017%. Sequenced sample: naive CD4+ T cells from blood. These receptors originate from a man aged 18 to 30 in good health.

This clone occurred a few times. The chain joins TRBV25-1 to TRBJ2-1; 8 bases line up with TRBD1. The germline V gene encodes CDR1 MGHDK and CDR2 SYGVNS. Trimming cost V 6 bases and J 11 bases; bases outside gene matches: 9. This CDR3 comprises 13 residues. The CDR3 DNA sequence: TGTGCCAGCAGCGTAACAGGGGGAGTCAAGCAGTTCTTC. Encoded protein: CASSVTGGVKQFF. Combining the CDR3 with reference TRBV25-1 and TRBJ2-1 gives the whole variable domain EADIYQTPRYLVIGTGKKITLECSQTMGHDKMYWYQQDPGMELHLIHYSYGVNSTEKGDLSSESTVSRIRTEHFPLTLESARPSHTSQYLCASSVTGGVKQFFGPGTRLTVL.

This clone showed up just a few times. The chain recombines TRBV29-1 with TRBJ2-1; D is perhaps TRBD1 (5 bases). The germline V gene encodes CDR1 SQVTM and CDR2 ANQGSEA. V dropped 5 bases and J dropped 13 bases, with 21 bases sitting between them. This CDR3 is built from 13 residues. The CDR3 DNA follows: TGCAGCGTTCGACAGCCTCTCAACTCAGAACAGTTCTTC. Protein product: CSVRQPLNSEQFF.

This clone was observed a handful of times. V is TRBV2 and J is TRBJ1-5; D is uncertain. This CDR3 is 15 amino acids long. Per the germline V gene, CDR1 is SNHLY and CDR2 is FYNNEI. The V and J ends lost 3 bases and 3 bases respectively, with 12 bases between them. The CDR3 loop is CASSEEGGVNQPQHF. The CDR3 nucleotides read TGTGCCAGCAGTGAGGAAGGCGGTGTCAATCAGCCCCAGCATTTT.

The genes are TRBV11-2 and TRBJ2-1, with D unresolved. The CDR3 covers 11 residues. Per the germline V gene, CDR1 is SGHAT and CDR2 is FQNNGV. The V gene lost 5 bases and the J gene lost 8 bases, with 7 bases spanning the gap. In DNA, the CDR3 is TGTGCCAGCAGCCTCCAGGATGAGCAGTTCTTC. It specifies CASSLQDEQFF.

The J gene is TRBJ2-7, the V gene TRBV28; D is perhaps TRBD2 (5 bases). CDR1 is MDHEN, CDR2 SYDVKM, per germline. CDR3 length: 16 amino acids. The V and J ends lost 5 bases and 2 bases respectively, with 19 bases between them. This CDR3 is CASSPPVRRNPYEQYF. The CDR3 DNA reads TGTGCCAGCAGTCCCCCTGTTAGGAGGAACCCCTACGAGCAGTACTTC.

The chain joins TRBV7-2 to TRBJ2-1, with D perhaps TRBD1 (5 bases). The CDR3 consists of 11 residues. The ends were cut back, 3 bases at V and 12 bases at J, with 9 bases in the middle. Looked up from germline, CDR1 is SGHTA and CDR2 is FQGNSA. This chain's CDR3 is CASSFQGWQFF. CDR3 DNA: TGTGCCAGCAGCTTTCAGGGCTGGCAGTTCTTC.

The table lists this clone with a few counts. The chain couples TRBV28 to TRBJ2-2, with D perhaps TRBD2 (5 bases). This CDR3 comprises 13 residues. The germline CDR1 and CDR2 sequences are MDHEN and SYDVKM. V dropped 5 bases and J dropped 6 bases, with 10 bases sitting between them. This chain's CDR3 is CASSGGVPGELFF. Here the CDR3 DNA reads TGTGCCAGCAGTGGAGGAGTCCCCGGGGAGCTGTTTTTT.

This clone was seen a few times. The V call is TRBV5-1, the J call TRBJ2-7; a weak D match, TRBD2 (6 bases). Trimming pared 4 bases from V and 3 bases from J, leaving 17 bases between. This CDR3 is built from 15 residues. CDR1 is SGHRS, CDR2 YFSETQ, per germline. As DNA, the CDR3 is TGCGCCAGCAGCCCGGAGGGGACGTTGGTCTACGAGCAGTACTTC. Encoded protein: CASSPEGTLVYEQYF.

There are a few counts of this clone. The chain uses TRBV7-9 and TRBJ2-7, with D possibly being TRBD1 (8 bases). Germline values: CDR1 SEHNR, CDR2 FQNEAQ (reference sequence). The CDR3 is made up of 15 amino acids. V shed 5 bases and J shed 2 bases, with 16 bases lying between them. The CDR3 protein is CASSKSGTGTYEQYF. DNA of the CDR3: TGTGCCAGCAGCAAGAGCGGGACAGGCACCTACGAGCAGTACTTC.